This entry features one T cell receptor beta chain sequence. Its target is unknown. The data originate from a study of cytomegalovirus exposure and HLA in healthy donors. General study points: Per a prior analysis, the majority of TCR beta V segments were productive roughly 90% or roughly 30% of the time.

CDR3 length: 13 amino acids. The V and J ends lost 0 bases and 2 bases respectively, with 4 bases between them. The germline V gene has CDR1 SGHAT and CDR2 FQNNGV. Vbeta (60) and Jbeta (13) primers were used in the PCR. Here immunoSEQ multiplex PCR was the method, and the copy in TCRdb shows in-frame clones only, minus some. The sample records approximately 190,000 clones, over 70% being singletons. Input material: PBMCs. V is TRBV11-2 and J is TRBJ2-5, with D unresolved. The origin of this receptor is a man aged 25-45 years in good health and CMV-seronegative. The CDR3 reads CASSLDHQETQYF. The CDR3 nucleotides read TGTGCCAGCAGCTTAGACCATCAAGAGACCCAGTACTTC.